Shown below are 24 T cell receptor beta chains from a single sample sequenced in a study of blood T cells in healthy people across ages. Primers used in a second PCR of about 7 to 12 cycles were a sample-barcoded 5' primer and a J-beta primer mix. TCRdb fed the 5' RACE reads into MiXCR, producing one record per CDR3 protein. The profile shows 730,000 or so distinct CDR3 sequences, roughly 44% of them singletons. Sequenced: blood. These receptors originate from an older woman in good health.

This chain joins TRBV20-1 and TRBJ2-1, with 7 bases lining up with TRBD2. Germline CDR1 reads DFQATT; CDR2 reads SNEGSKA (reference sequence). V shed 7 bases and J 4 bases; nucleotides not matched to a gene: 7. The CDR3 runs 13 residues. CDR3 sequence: CSGGPSGYNEQFF. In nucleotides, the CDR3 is TGCAGTGGAGGGCCTAGCGGATACAATGAGCAGTTCTTC.

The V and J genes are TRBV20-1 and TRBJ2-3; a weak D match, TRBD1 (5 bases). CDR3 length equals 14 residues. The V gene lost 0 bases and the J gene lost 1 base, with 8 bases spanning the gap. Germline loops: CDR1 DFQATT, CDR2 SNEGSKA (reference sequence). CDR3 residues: CSARDQGGTDTQYF. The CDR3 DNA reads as TGCAGTGCTAGAGATCAAGGGGGCACAGATACGCAGTATTTT.

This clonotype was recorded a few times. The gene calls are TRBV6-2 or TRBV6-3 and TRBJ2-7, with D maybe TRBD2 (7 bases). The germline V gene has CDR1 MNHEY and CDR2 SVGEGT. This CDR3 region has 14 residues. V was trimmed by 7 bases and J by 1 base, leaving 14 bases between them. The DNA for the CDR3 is TGTGCCAGCACCTTGGGGGGGCCATCCTACGAGCAGTACTTC. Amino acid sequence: CASTLGGPSYEQYF.

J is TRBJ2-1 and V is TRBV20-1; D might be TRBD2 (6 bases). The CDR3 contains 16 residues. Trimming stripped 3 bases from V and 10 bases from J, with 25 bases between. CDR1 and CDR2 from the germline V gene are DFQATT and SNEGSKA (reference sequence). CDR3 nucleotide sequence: TGCAGTGCTAGCCGGAGGGGCGGGCCCTCTTTCTACGAGCAGTTCTTC. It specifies CSASRRGGPSFYEQFF.

Written as DNA, the CDR3 is TGTGCCAGCAGTTTATTAGACATGAGCACTGAAGCTTTCTTT. Its protein product is CASSLLDMSTEAFF. The chain links TRBV27 to TRBJ1-1; no clear D. This CDR3 is 14 amino acids long. The germline V gene encodes CDR1 MNHEY and CDR2 SMNVEV (reference sequence). V lost 1 base, J lost 4 bases, and 10 bases lay in between.

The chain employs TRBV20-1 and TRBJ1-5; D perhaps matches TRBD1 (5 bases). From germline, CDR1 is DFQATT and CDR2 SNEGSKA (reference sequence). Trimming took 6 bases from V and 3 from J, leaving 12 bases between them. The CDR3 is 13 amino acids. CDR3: CSAKTENNQPQHF. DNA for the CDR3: TGCAGTGCAAAGACAGAAAACAATCAGCCCCAGCATTTT.

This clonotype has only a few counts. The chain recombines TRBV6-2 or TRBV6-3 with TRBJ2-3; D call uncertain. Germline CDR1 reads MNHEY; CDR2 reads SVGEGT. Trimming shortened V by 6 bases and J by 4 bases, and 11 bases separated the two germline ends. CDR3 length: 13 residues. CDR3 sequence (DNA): TGTGCCAGCAGCCCCGGCGAGTCAGATACGCAGTATTTT. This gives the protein CASSPGESDTQYF.

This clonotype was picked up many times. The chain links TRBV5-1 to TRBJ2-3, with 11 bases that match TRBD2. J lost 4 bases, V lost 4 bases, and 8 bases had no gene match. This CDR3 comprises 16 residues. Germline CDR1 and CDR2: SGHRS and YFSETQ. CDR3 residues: CASSEGLAEKSDTQYF. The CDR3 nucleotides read TGCGCCAGCAGCGAGGGACTAGCGGAGAAGTCAGATACGCAGTATTTT. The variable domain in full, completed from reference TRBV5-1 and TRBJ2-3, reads KAGVTQTPRYLIKTRGQQVTLSCSPISGHRSVSWYQQTPGQGLQFLFEYFSETQRNKGNFPGRFSGRQFSNSRSEMNVSTLELGDSALYLCASSEGLAEKSDTQYFGPGTRLTVL.

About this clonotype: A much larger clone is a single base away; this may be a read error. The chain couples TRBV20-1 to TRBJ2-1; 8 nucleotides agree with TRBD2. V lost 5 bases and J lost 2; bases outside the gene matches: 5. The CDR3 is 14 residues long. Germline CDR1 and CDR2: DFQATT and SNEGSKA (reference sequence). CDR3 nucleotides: TGCAGTGCTGAGGCGGGAGGTACCTACAATGAGCAGTTCTTC. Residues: CSAEAGGTYNEQFF.

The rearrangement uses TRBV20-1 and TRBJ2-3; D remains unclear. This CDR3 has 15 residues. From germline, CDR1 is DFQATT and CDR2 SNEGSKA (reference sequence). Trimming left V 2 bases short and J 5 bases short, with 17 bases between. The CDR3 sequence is CSARLSHRAEDTQYF. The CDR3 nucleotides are TGCAGTGCTAGACTAAGTCACCGGGCGGAAGATACGCAGTATTTT.

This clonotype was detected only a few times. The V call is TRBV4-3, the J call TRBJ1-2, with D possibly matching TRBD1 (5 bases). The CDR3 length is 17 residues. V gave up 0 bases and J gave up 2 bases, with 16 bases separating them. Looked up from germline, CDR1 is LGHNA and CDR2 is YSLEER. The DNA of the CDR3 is TGCGCCAGCAGCCAAGAGAAGTGGGCAGGGCAGAACTATGGCTACACCTTC. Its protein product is CASSQEKWAGQNYGYTF.

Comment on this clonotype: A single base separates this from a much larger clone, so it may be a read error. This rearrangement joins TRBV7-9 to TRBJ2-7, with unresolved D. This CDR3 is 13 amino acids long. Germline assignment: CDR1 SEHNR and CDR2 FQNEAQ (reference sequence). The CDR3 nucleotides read TGTGACAGCAGCCCTACAAGCTCCTACGAGCAGTACTTC. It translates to CDSSPTSSYEQYF.

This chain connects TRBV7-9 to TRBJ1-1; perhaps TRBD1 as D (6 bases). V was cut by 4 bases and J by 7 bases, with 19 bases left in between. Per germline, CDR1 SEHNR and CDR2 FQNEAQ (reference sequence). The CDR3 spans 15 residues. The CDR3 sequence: CASSSIDRREGEAFF. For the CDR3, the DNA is TGTGCCAGCAGCTCCATCGACAGGCGAGAAGGTGAAGCTTTCTTT. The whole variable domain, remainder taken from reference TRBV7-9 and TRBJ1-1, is DTGVSQNPRHKITKRGQNVTFRCDPISEHNRLYWYRQTLGQGPEFLTYFQNEAQLEKSRLLSDRFSAERPKGSFSTLEIQRTEQGDSAMYLCASSSIDRREGEAFFGQGTRLTVV.

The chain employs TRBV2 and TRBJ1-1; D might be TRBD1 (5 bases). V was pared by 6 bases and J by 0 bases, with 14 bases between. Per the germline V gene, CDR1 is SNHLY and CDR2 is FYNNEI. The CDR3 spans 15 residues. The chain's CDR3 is CASRGVGGMNTEAFF. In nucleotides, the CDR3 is TGTGCCAGCAGGGGGGTTGGGGGGATGAACACTGAAGCTTTCTTT.

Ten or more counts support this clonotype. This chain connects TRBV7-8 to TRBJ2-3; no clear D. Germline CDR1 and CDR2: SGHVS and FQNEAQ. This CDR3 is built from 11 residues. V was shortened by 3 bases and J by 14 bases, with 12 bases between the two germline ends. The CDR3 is CASSFSETPYF. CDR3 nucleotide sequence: TGTGCCAGCAGCTTCAGCGAGACCCCGTATTTT.

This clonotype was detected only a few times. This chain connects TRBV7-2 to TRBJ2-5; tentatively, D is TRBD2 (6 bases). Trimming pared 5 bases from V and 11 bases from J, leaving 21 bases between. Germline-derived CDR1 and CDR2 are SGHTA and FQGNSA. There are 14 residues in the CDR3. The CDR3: CASSPNVAVNEQYF. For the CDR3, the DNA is TGTGCCAGCAGCCCGAATGTAGCGGTCAATGAGCAGTACTTC.

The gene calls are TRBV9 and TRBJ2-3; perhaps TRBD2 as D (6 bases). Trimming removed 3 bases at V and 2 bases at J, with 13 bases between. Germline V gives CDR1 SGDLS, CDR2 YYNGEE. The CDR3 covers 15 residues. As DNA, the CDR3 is TGTGCCAGCAGCGGCGTGGGACTTAACACAGATACGCAGTATTTT. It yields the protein CASSGVGLNTDTQYF.

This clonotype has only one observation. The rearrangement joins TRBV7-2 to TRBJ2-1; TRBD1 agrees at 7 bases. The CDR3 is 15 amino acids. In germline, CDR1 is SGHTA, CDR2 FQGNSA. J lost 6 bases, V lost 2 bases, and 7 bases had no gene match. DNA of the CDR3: TGTGCCAGCAGCTTACAGACAGGGAAGATCAATGAGCAGTTCTTC. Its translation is CASSLQTGKINEQFF.

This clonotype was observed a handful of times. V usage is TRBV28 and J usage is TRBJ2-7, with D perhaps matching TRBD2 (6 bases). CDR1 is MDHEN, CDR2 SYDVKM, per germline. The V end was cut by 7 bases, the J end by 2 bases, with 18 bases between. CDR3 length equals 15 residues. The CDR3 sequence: CASTSGTENPYEQYF. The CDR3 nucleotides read TGTGCCAGCACATCTGGGACTGAGAATCCCTACGAGCAGTACTTC. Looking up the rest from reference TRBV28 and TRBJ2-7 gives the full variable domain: DVKVTQSSRYLVKRTGEKVFLECVQDMDHENMFWYRQDPGLGLRLIYFSYDVKMKEKGDIPEGYSVSREKKERFSLILESASTNQTSMYLCASTSGTENPYEQYFGPGTRLTVT.

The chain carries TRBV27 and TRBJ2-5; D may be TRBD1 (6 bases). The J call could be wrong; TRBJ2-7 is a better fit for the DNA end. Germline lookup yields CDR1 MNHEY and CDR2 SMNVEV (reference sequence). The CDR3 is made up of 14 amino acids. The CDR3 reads CASSPQGPWLEQYF. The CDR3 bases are TGTGCCAGCAGTCCGCAGGGGCCATGGCTCGAGCAGTACTTC.

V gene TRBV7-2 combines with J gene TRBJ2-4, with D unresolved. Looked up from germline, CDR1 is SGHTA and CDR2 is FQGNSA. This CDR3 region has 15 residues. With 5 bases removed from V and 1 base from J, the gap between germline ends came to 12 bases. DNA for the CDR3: TGTGCCAGCAGCCAGATCGGTTCGGCCAAAAACATTCAGTACTTC. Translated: CASSQIGSAKNIQYF.

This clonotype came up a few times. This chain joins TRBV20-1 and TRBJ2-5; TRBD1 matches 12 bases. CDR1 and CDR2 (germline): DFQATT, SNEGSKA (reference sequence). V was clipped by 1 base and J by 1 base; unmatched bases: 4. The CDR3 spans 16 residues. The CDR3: CSARARDRGLQETQYF. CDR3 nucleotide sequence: TGCAGTGCTAGAGCCCGGGACAGGGGGCTCCAAGAGACCCAGTACTTC.

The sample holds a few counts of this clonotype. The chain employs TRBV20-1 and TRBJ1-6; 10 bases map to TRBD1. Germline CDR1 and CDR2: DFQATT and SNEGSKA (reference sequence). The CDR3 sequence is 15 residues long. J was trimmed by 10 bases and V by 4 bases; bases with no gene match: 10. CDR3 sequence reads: CSAKSGTGEGSPLHF. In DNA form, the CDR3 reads TGCAGTGCTAAATCCGGGACAGGGGAAGGGTCACCCCTCCACTTT.

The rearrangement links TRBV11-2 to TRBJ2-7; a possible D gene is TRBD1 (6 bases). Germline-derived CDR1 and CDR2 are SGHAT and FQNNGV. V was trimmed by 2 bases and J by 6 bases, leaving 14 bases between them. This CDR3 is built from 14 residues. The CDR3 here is CASSLQRDNCEQYF. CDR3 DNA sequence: TGTGCCAGCAGCTTACAACGGGACAACTGCGAGCAGTACTTC. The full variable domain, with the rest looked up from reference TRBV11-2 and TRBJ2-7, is EAGVAQSPRYKIIEKRQSVAFWCNPISGHATLYWYQQILGQGPKLLIQFQNNGVVDDSQLPKDRFSAERLKGVDSTLKIQPAKLEDSAVYLCASSLQRDNCEQYFGPGTRLTVT.